This T cell receptor (beta chain) originates from a study of blood T cell repertoires in COVID-19. The repertoire was sequenced with immunoSEQ multiplex PCR; TCRdb's copy has only in-frame clones and lacks some. The table has around 420,000 clones, approximately 86% seen once; the top ten hold around 1.9%. Germline V gives CDR1 MNHEY, CDR2 SVGEGT. V lost 2 bases and J lost 1; bases outside the gene matches: 5. The CDR3 covers 16 residues. The source is a woman between 35 and 50 years old with acute COVID-19. The V call is TRBV6-2 or TRBV6-3, the J call TRBJ2-4, with 7 bases lining up with TRBD2. Sequencing was performed on PBMCs or T cells enriched from blood (not recorded which). The chain's CDR3 is CASSYLGGRAKNIQYF. DNA for the CDR3: TGTGCCAGCAGTTACCTGGGGGGGAGGGCCAAAAACATTCAGTACTTC.